The clone carrying this T cell receptor beta chain was detected ten times or more. The antigen is undetermined. V dropped 5 bases and J dropped 0; count of bases not matched to a gene: 6. Germline CDR1 SGHTA, CDR2 FQGNSA. The CDR3 extends over 15 amino acids. This specimen belongs to a study of blood T cells in healthy people across ages. The overall study: Every two T cells gave about one barcoded beta molecule via template switching.

Study findings and constraints: Nothing was known about donor CMV status, and this possibly confounded expanded clonotype changes. Roughly linear declines in TCR beta diversity per million T cells occurred with age.

A J-beta primer mix and a sample-barcoded 5' primer were used in a second PCR of about 7 to 12 cycles. TCRdb reanalysed the 5' RACE reads using MiXCR and keeps one entry per CDR3 protein. The profile covers 600,000 or so distinct CDR3 sequences, with about 30% appearing a single time and approximately 15% taken by the ten largest. The chain links TRBV7-2 to TRBJ1-1; 7 positions match TRBD1. The sequence came from an elderly woman in good health. Sequencing input: blood. The CDR3 bases are TGTGCCAGCAGCCTATCGGGACAGATGAACACTGAAGCTTTCTTT. This sequence encodes CASSLSGQMNTEAFF.